This entry lists 17 T cell receptor beta chains sequenced from one sample in a study of T cells in tuberculosis. Cells were sorted from thawed PBMC rested overnight and stained with GMM-loaded CD1B tetramer, viability dye and anti-CD3. The CD1B tetramers carried C32 glucose monomycolate purified from Rhodococcus equi. The table came from immunoSEQ multiplex PCR; TCRdb's copy has only in-frame clones and leaves some out. The data hold about 88,000 clones, with around 90% observed a single time. The material sequenced was CD1b-GMM tetramer-negative cells sorted from PBMCs. These receptors all come from an adult woman with latent tuberculosis.

This chain joins TRBV15 and TRBJ1-1, with D maybe TRBD1 (6 bases). Trimming removed 0 bases from V and 0 bases from J, with 11 bases in between. Germline V gene lookup returns CDR1 LNHNV and CDR2 YYDKDF (reference sequence). The CDR3 loop spans 16 amino acids. DNA for the CDR3: TGTGCCACCAGCAGAGATAAGTGGGACATGAACACTGAAGCTTTCTTT. It is translated as CATSRDKWDMNTEAFF.

The chain links TRBV10-3 to TRBJ1-2; 8 bases align to TRBD1. This CDR3 spans 17 amino acids. The J segment lost 7 bases and the V segment lost 0 bases, leaving 13 bases of the junction unmatched. Germline CDR1 ENHRY, CDR2 SYGVKD. CDR3 nucleotide sequence: TGTGCCATCAGTGAGTCGACTTCAGGGGGCGATACTTCTGGCTACACCTTC. This gives the protein CAISESTSGGDTSGYTF.

The chain combines TRBV28 with TRBJ1-5; 7 nucleotides line up with TRBD1. The V gene end was trimmed by 2 bases and the J gene end by 4 bases; junction bases not matched to a gene: 5. The CDR3 runs 15 residues. In germline, CDR1 is MDHEN, CDR2 SYDVKM. The chain's CDR3 is CASSLTGAQNQPQHF. As DNA, the CDR3 is TGTGCCAGCAGTTTAACAGGGGCGCAGAATCAGCCCCAGCATTTT.

The chain is built from TRBV7-2 and TRBJ1-2; 9 nucleotides match TRBD1. The CDR3 runs to 14 residues. V trimming: 5 bases; J trimming: 6 bases; junction bases outside the gene matches: 7. The germline CDR1 and CDR2 sequences are SGHTA and FQGNSA. The CDR3 region has the DNA TGTGCCAGCAGCCAATTTGGGGACAGGGATGGCTACACCTTC. It is translated as CASSQFGDRDGYTF.

CDR3 coding DNA: TGCGCCAGCAGCTCCTCTAGCGGATCCCAAATGGGGGAGACCCAGTACTTC. Residues: CASSSSSGSQMGETQYF. The chain uses TRBV5-1 and TRBJ2-5, with 7 bases aligning to TRBD2. The ends lost 3 bases at V and 5 bases at J; junction bases unmatched: 16. The germline V gene encodes CDR1 SGHRS and CDR2 YFSETQ. This CDR3 comprises 17 residues. The full variable domain, its missing parts supplied by reference TRBV5-1 and TRBJ2-5, is KAGVTQTPRYLIKTRGQQVTLSCSPISGHRSVSWYQQTPGQGLQFLFEYFSETQRNKGNFPGRFSGRQFSNSRSEMNVSTLELGDSALYLCASSSSSGSQMGETQYFGPGTRLLVL.

The chain is built from TRBV29-1 and TRBJ1-1, with 7 bases matching TRBD1. Germline loops: CDR1 SQVTM, CDR2 ANQGSEA. Trimming cost V 2 bases and J 10 bases; bases outside gene matches: 10. This CDR3 has 13 residues. The CDR3 reads CSVESEGGVGAFF. The CDR3 DNA reads as TGCAGCGTTGAAAGCGAAGGGGGCGTAGGAGCTTTCTTT.

The chain joins TRBV6-1 to TRBJ2-3; TRBD2 matches 7 bases. Germline V gene data show CDR1 as MNHNS and CDR2 as SASEGT. The ends lost 6 bases at V and 8 bases at J; junction bases unmatched: 5. CDR3 length: 12 residues. The CDR3 nucleotides read TGTGCCAGCAGCATAGCGGGCGCTACGCAGTATTTT. Protein sequence: CASSIAGATQYF.

The chain combines TRBV27 with TRBJ1-6; 9 nucleotides line up with TRBD1. The CDR3 spans 19 residues. Germline CDR1 and CDR2: MNHEY and SMNVEV (reference sequence). With 2 bases clipped from V and 8 bases from J, the junction kept 16 bases outside the gene matches. DNA of the CDR3: TGTGCCAGCAGTTTAGGGCCCTTTCTCCCGGGACAGGGAGATTCACCCCTCCACTTT. Its translation: CASSLGPFLPGQGDSPLHF.

This chain links TRBV19 with TRBJ2-7; D is perhaps TRBD1 (6 bases). CDR1 and CDR2 (germline): LNHDA, SQIVND (reference sequence). V lost 2 bases and J 3 bases, leaving 14 bases between the germline ends. This CDR3 contains 15 residues. DNA of the CDR3: TGTGCCAGTAGTATATCAGGGCAGGGGAACTACGAGCAGTACTTC. Translated, it gives CASSISGQGNYEQYF. Based on the CDR3 plus reference TRBV19 and TRBJ2-7, the full variable domain is DGGITQSPKYLFRKEGQNVTLSCEQNLNHDAMYWYRQDPGQGLRLIYYSQIVNDFQKGDIAEGYSVSREKKESFPLTVTSAQKNPTAFYLCASSISGQGNYEQYFGPGTRLTVT.

The J gene is TRBJ1-2, the V gene TRBV6-6; 7 nucleotides line up with TRBD1. The ends lost 7 bases at V and 2 bases at J; junction bases unmatched: 10. CDR1 is MNHNY, CDR2 SVGAGI, per germline (reference sequence). The CDR3 length is 15 residues. The CDR3, as DNA: TGTGCCAGCATGTGGGCCCGGGGACAGAACTATGGCTACACCTTC. Protein product: CASMWARGQNYGYTF.

V and J are TRBV9 and TRBJ1-1; D uncertain. The CDR3 spans 13 residues. V dropped 0 bases and J dropped 3 bases, with 6 bases sitting between them. Germline CDR1 and CDR2: SGDLS and YYNGEE. CDR3 sequence (DNA): TGTGCCAGCAGCGTAGCTCCGTACACTGAAGCTTTCTTT. Translation: CASSVAPYTEAFF.

CDR3 amino acids: CASSLVPGMANEKLFF. The CDR3 DNA sequence: TGTGCCAGCAGCTTAGTTCCAGGGATGGCTAATGAAAAACTGTTTTTT. The chain recombines TRBV11-2 with TRBJ1-4; D is perhaps TRBD1 (5 bases). V was trimmed by 1 base and J by 3 bases, leaving 12 bases between them. Germline values: CDR1 SGHAT, CDR2 FQNNGV. The CDR3 spans 16 residues.

This chain connects TRBV19 to TRBJ2-7; 8 bases line up with TRBD1. Trimming removed 4 bases from V and 6 bases from J; junction bases left unmatched: 8. The CDR3 loop spans 14 amino acids. Germline V gene sequence: CDR1 LNHDA, CDR2 SQIVND (reference sequence). The CDR3 nucleotides are TGTGCCAGTAGTACCTCCCAGGGGGCGGGCGAGCAGTACTTC. Translating it yields CASSTSQGAGEQYF.

As DNA, the CDR3 is TGTGCCAGCAGCTCGGGACAACAGAACACTGAAGCTTTCTTT. Protein product: CASSSGQQNTEAFF. V usage is TRBV7-6 and J usage is TRBJ1-1; TRBD1 is a possible D gene (6 bases). The CDR3 is 14 amino acids. V was shortened by 4 bases and J by 1 base, with 10 bases between the two germline ends. Germline V gene data show CDR1 as SGHVS and CDR2 as FNYEAQ.

The rearrangement uses TRBV5-1 and TRBJ2-5; TRBD1 might be the D (5 bases). This CDR3 is 15 amino acids long. Germline values: CDR1 SGHRS, CDR2 YFSETQ. V lost 0 bases and J 1 base, leaving 10 bases between the germline ends. CDR3 sequence: CASSLDKTAQETQYF. In DNA, the CDR3 is TGCGCCAGCAGCTTGGATAAGACAGCCCAAGAGACCCAGTACTTC.

The gene calls are TRBV6-1 and TRBJ1-6; possibly TRBD1 for D (5 bases). The CDR3 covers 14 residues. V was pared by 5 bases and J by 9 bases, with 14 bases between. Germline values: CDR1 MNHNS, CDR2 SASEGT. The CDR3, as DNA: TGTGCCAGCAGTTCCGGGACTTTCAGTTCACCCCTCCACTTT. As protein: CASSSGTFSSPLHF.

V and J are TRBV4-1 and TRBJ2-1; weak D call: TRBD2 (6 bases). Trimming took off 4 bases at V and 0 bases at J, with 10 bases between the two ends. CDR3 length equals 15 residues. Germline V gene data show CDR1 as MGHRA and CDR2 as YSYEKL. This CDR3 reads CASSLGGSSYNEQFF. The CDR3 nucleotides are TGCGCCAGCAGCCTGGGGGGTAGCTCCTACAATGAGCAGTTCTTC.